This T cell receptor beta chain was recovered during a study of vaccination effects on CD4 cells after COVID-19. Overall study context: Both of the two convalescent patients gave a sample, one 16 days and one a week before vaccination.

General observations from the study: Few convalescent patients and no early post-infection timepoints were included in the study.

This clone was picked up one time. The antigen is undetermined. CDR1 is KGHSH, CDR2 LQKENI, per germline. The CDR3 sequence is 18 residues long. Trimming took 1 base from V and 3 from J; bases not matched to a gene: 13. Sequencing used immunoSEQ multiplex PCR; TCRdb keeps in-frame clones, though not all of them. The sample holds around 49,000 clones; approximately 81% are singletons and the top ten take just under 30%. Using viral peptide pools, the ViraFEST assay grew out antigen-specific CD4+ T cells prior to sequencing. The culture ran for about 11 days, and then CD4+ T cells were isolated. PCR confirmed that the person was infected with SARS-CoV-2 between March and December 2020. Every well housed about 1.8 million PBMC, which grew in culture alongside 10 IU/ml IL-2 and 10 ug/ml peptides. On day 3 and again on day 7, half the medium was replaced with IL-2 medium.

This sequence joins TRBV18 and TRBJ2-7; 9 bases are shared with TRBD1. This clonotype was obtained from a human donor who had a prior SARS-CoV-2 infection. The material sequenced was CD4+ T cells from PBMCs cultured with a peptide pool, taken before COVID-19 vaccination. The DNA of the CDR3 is TGTGCCAGCTCACCACTTTTGGCTGAGGACAGGGGAATCTACGAGCAGTACTTC. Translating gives CASSPLLAEDRGIYEQYF.